What follows describes a single T cell receptor (beta chain). This CDR3 has 14 amino acids. V lost 1 base to trimming and J lost 5 bases, with 12 bases between them. Germline CDR1 and CDR2: SGHTA and FQGNSA. Measured with immunoSEQ multiplex PCR; TCRdb has only the in-frame clones, and not every one. The top ten hold about 7% of the sample, which has about 41,000 clones, around nine tenths seen once. The data originate from a study of T cell changes during pregnancy in multiple sclerosis. The chain combines TRBV7-2 with TRBJ2-7; D is possibly TRBD1 (6 bases). The sequence derives from a female donor with multiple sclerosis, enrolled in a pregnancy study. Sequencing used CD8+ T cells from peripheral blood mononuclear cells, obtained in the third trimester of pregnancy. The CDR3 loop is CASSLEQGSDEQYF. The CDR3 DNA sequence: TGTGCCAGCAGCTTAGAACAGGGTAGCGACGAGCAGTACTTC.